This passage covers 25 T cell receptor beta chains from one sample sequenced in a study of a mutant IDH1 vaccine in newly diagnosed glioma. Specified time point: baseline, week 1 (first vaccination visit). The sample's treatment: pre-vaccination baseline after standard-of-care therapy. Method: immunoSEQ multiplex PCR; TCRdb's copy keeps in-frame clones and lacks some. The sample shows about 21,000 clones, about 85% of them seen only once. Sequenced material: PBMCs, taken from a glioma patient treated with radiotherapy, temozolomide or both. These receptor sequences come from a middle-aged man with glioma.

The chain couples TRBV6-6 to TRBJ2-2; 14 bases fit TRBD2. The CDR3 extends over 16 amino acids. Germline V lookup: CDR1 MNHNY, CDR2 SVGAGI (reference sequence). Trimming removed 6 bases from V and 8 bases from J; junction bases left unmatched: 8. The CDR3 sequence is CASRSGTSGGLGELFF. The DNA for the CDR3 is TGTGCCAGCAGGTCCGGGACTAGCGGGGGCCTAGGGGAGCTGTTTTTT.

The genes are TRBV7-2 and TRBJ2-7, with 9 bases that match TRBD1. The V gene end was trimmed by 4 bases and the J gene end by 3 bases; junction bases not matched to a gene: 7. The germline V gene encodes CDR1 SGHTA and CDR2 FQGNSA. There are 15 residues in the CDR3. The CDR3 loop reads CASSWSDRGFYEQYF. The CDR3 nucleotides are TGTGCCAGCAGCTGGTCGGACAGGGGATTCTACGAGCAGTACTTC.

This rearrangement joins TRBV9 to TRBJ2-7; 11 positions match TRBD2. Germline lookup yields CDR1 SGDLS and CDR2 YYNGEE. V shed 0 bases and J 2 bases; nucleotides not matched to a gene: 10. The CDR3 totals 18 residues. CDR3 DNA: TGTGCCAGCAGCGTAGCTTCTGCGGAACTAGCGGGGGCCTACGAGCAGTACTTC. Its translation is CASSVASAELAGAYEQYF.

As to this clone: Compared with germline, one end of the junction differs, possibly owing to a read error. The V and J genes are TRBV6-1 and TRBJ2-2; D might be TRBD2 (6 bases). CDR3 length equals 13 residues. Per the germline V gene, CDR1 is MNHNS and CDR2 is SASEGT. The CDR3 loop reads CASREGRTGELFF. The CDR3 coding sequence is TGTGCCAGCAGGGAAGGGAGGACCGGGGAGCTGTTTTTT.

The chain combines TRBV30 with TRBJ1-4; D is ambiguous. V was trimmed by 0 bases and J by 9 bases, leaving 8 bases between them. CDR1 and CDR2 from the germline V gene are GTSNPN and SVGIG (reference sequence). The CDR3 is 12 amino acids. CDR3 nucleotides: TGTGCCTGGAGTGTAGGCAGTAAAAAACTGTTTTTT. As protein: CAWSVGSKKLFF. The full variable domain, rest sourced from reference TRBV30 and TRBJ1-4, is SQTIHQWPATLVQPVGSPLSLECTVEGTSNPNLYWYRQAAGRGLQLLFYSVGIGQISSEVPQNLSASRPQDRQFILSSKKLLLSDSGFYLCAWSVGSKKLFFGSGTQLSVL.

This sequence joins TRBV7-6 and TRBJ2-5, with D unclear. V shed 0 bases and J shed 5 bases, with 4 bases lying between them. The germline V gene encodes CDR1 SGHVS and CDR2 FNYEAQ. The CDR3 is 12 residues long. As DNA, the CDR3 is TGTGCCAGCAGCTTAGCTGGCGAGACCCAGTACTTC. It translates to CASSLAGETQYF.

V usage is TRBV7-9 and J usage is TRBJ2-7; TRBD1 matches at 10 bases. CDR3 size: 15 residues. V lost 5 bases to trimming and J lost 5 bases; unmatched junction nucleotides: 9. From germline, CDR1 is SEHNR and CDR2 FQNEAQ (reference sequence). DNA for the CDR3: TGTGCCAGCAGCCGGGCCGGGACAGGGGACCACGAGCAGTACTTC. It yields the protein CASSRAGTGDHEQYF.

The chain couples TRBV29-1 to TRBJ1-1; the D is unclear. Trimming took off 2 bases at V and 4 bases at J, with 11 bases between the two ends. This CDR3 is built from 13 residues. Germline values: CDR1 SQVTM, CDR2 ANQGSEA. CDR3 sequence (DNA): TGCAGCGTTGAATGGCTGGGAGGCACTGAAGCTTTCTTT. Amino acid sequence: CSVEWLGGTEAFF.

This clone was observed a few times. This chain joins TRBV5-1 and TRBJ2-6, with D unresolved. CDR1 and CDR2 (germline): SGHRS, YFSETQ. The ends were cut back, 8 bases at V and 4 bases at J, with 13 bases in the middle. The CDR3 has 14 amino acids. CDR3 in DNA: TGCGCCAGTAGCCTCCGGGTAGGGGCCAACGTCCTGACTTTC. The encoded protein is CASSLRVGANVLTF.

The rearrangement joins TRBV5-4 to TRBJ2-1; either TRBD1 or TRBD2 may fit D (8 bases each). CDR1 is SGHNT and CDR2 is YYREEE in the germline V gene (reference sequence). Trimming removed 4 bases at V and 7 bases at J, with 21 bases between. This CDR3 is built from 16 residues. CDR3 sequence reads: CASSPRGGQARNEQFF. The CDR3 DNA follows: TGTGCCAGCAGCCCCCGGGGGGGACAGGCCAGGAATGAGCAGTTCTTC.

The chain carries TRBV6-4 and TRBJ1-6; no definite D call. Trimming took 5 bases from V and 2 from J, leaving 13 bases between them. CDR1 and CDR2 (germline): MRHNA, SNTAGT. The CDR3 has 16 residues. This chain's CDR3 is CASSLEGFAYNSPLHF. DNA for the CDR3: TGTGCCAGCAGTTTGGAAGGGTTTGCCTATAATTCACCCCTCCACTTT.

This rearrangement joins TRBV10-1 to TRBJ2-1; TRBD2 agrees at 13 bases. With V trimmed by 6 bases and J by 7 bases, 3 bases remained unmatched. From germline, CDR1 is WNHNN and CDR2 SYGVQD (reference sequence). This CDR3 has 14 residues. The CDR3 DNA sequence: TGCGCCAGCAGCGGGACTAGCGGGAATAATGAGCAGTTCTTC. Translated: CASSGTSGNNEQFF.

The rearrangement uses TRBV6-5 and TRBJ2-7; a weak D match, TRBD1 (8 bases). Germline CDR1 is MNHEY and CDR2 is SVGAGI. The CDR3 is 14 amino acids. V was pared by 4 bases and J by 3 bases, with 13 bases between. The CDR3 here is CASSLQGGDYEQYF. The CDR3 DNA follows: TGTGCCAGCAGTTTACAGGGGGGGGACTACGAGCAGTACTTC.

This sequence joins TRBV14 and TRBJ1-3; a possible D gene is TRBD1 (5 bases). Trimming removed 4 bases at V and 2 bases at J, with 12 bases between. The CDR3 is 15 residues long. Germline assignment: CDR1 SGHDN and CDR2 FVKESK. The CDR3 bases are TGTGCCAGCAGCCGCCTAACAGGAGCTGGAAACACCATATATTTT. Translated: CASSRLTGAGNTIYF.

The rearrangement links TRBV29-1 to TRBJ2-1; D is uncertain. V was shortened by 5 bases and J by 0 bases, with 11 bases between the two germline ends. This CDR3 region has 14 residues. Per the germline V gene, CDR1 is SQVTM and CDR2 is ANQGSEA. The CDR3 is CSVTGPSSYNEQFF. DNA of the CDR3: TGCAGCGTTACCGGGCCTAGCTCCTACAATGAGCAGTTCTTC.

The chain is built from TRBV7-2 and TRBJ1-1; D remains unclear. Trimming removed 1 base at V and 7 bases at J, with 7 bases between. CDR1 is SGHTA, CDR2 FQGNSA, per germline. CDR3 size: 12 residues. This chain's CDR3 is CASSLVGLEAFF. The CDR3 DNA sequence: TGTGCCAGCAGCTTAGTCGGGCTTGAAGCTTTCTTT.

This sequence joins TRBV7-9 and TRBJ2-3; 13 nucleotides align to TRBD2. This CDR3 is built from 16 residues. From germline, CDR1 is SEHNR and CDR2 FQNEAQ (reference sequence). The J segment lost 5 bases and the V segment lost 5 bases, leaving 7 bases of the junction unmatched. This CDR3 reads CASSRNGLAGVDTQYF. In DNA, the CDR3 is TGTGCCAGCAGCCGGAACGGACTAGCGGGAGTAGATACGCAGTATTTT.

J is TRBJ2-3 and V is TRBV11-3, with TRBD2 identical over 10 bases. CDR1 and CDR2 (germline): SGHNT, YENEEA. The CDR3 is made up of 16 amino acids. Trimming took 5 bases from V and 5 from J; bases not matched to a gene: 10. The DNA for the CDR3 is TGTGCCAGCAGCCGTCGGGAGCGGGAGGGCGTAGATACGCAGTATTTT. Its translation is CASSRREREGVDTQYF.

The V gene is TRBV2, the J gene TRBJ2-7, with a weak D call TRBD1 (6 bases). This CDR3 is 13 amino acids long. The V gene's germline CDR1 is SNHLY and CDR2 FYNNEI. V lost 4 bases and J lost 3, with 10 bases in between. The CDR3 nucleotides read TGTGCCAGCAGTGTAGACAGGCGCTACGAGCAGTACGTC. Amino acid sequence: CASSVDRRYEQYV.

The chain joins TRBV5-6 to TRBJ1-4; no reliable D call. Germline lookup yields CDR1 SGHDT and CDR2 YYEEEE. Trimming took off 3 bases at V and 0 bases at J, with 6 bases between the two ends. There are 14 residues in the CDR3. The CDR3 sequence is CASSYSATNEKLFF. CDR3 nucleotides: TGTGCCAGCAGCTACTCGGCAACTAATGAAAAACTGTTTTTT.

This clone was counted once. This chain links TRBV5-1 with TRBJ2-7; TRBD1 aligns across 9 bases. Germline V gene sequence: CDR1 SGHRS, CDR2 YFSETQ. CDR3 length: 12 residues. With 5 bases clipped from V and 5 bases from J, the junction kept 2 bases outside the gene matches. The CDR3 spells CASRRTGDEQYF. CDR3 nucleotide sequence: TGCGCCAGCAGGCGGACAGGGGACGAGCAGTACTTC.

The rearrangement joins TRBV7-3 to TRBJ1-2; D not resolved. Germline loops: CDR1 SGHTA, CDR2 FQGTGA. The CDR3 length is 13 residues. V was cut by 2 bases and J by 5 bases, with 9 bases left in between. The DNA of the CDR3 is TGTGCCAGCAGCTTAGGGGTGGGGTATGGCTACACCTTC. The encoded protein is CASSLGVGYGYTF.

CDR3 in DNA: TGCGCCAGCAGCTTGGGGATCGGGGCGGGAGCTGGGGCCAACGTCCTGACTTTC. It yields the protein CASSLGIGAGAGANVLTF. The chain joins TRBV5-1 to TRBJ2-6, with 7 bases matching TRBD2. The CDR3 sequence is 18 residues long. CDR1 is SGHRS and CDR2 is YFSETQ in the germline V gene. The V and J ends lost 0 bases and 2 bases, in that order; junction bases with no gene match: 8.

J is TRBJ2-3 and V is TRBV10-3; the D is unclear. Deletions cut 2 bases from V and 2 bases from J, with 8 bases between. Germline CDR1 is ENHRY and CDR2 is SYGVKD. The CDR3 contains 14 residues. CDR3: CAISEGQDTDTQYF. The DNA of the CDR3 is TGTGCCATCAGTGAGGGGCAGGACACAGATACGCAGTATTTT.

The chain joins TRBV7-2 to TRBJ2-7; D call uncertain. The CDR3 is 13 residues long. Looked up from germline, CDR1 is SGHTA and CDR2 is FQGNSA. V shed 0 bases and J shed 4 bases, with 7 bases lying between them. The chain's CDR3 is CASSLAELYEQYF. The CDR3 DNA reads TGTGCCAGCAGCTTAGCGGAGCTGTACGAGCAGTACTTC.